The present T cell receptor (beta chain) was sequenced within a study of blood T cell repertoires in COVID-19 (dated by TCRdb to 2019 to 2021). About the full investigation: Collaborator samples came from the United States, Italy and Spain and covered acute and convalescent phases of COVID-19. Sample metadata almost always included a de-identified subject ID, COVID-19 status, age in years and sex. Samples came from the ongoing ImmuneRACE study (first 160 participants) plus 1,254 subjects from 6 global collaborators. The repertoires were released in a freely available public database meant as a resource for research on the immune response to SARS-CoV-2. Where available, HLA class I and class II types were taken from metadata supplied by the sample provider and were not determined by assay-based typing. The material from the prospective study consisted of cDNA or gDNA derived from T cells, B-cell-depleted T cells, or PBMCs. Deeply sampled blood TCRbeta repertoires from subjects exposed to, actively infected with, or recovered from COVID-19 were included in the dataset. Here is what the overall study found, with its caveats: Clinical and demographic metadata were provided uncurated, with the amount varying by source and participant.

A distance of 7 bases separates the germline ends of V and J, which lose 1 base and 4 bases respectively. CDR1 and CDR2, per the germline V gene, are MGHRA and YSYEKL. The CDR3 goes from the cysteine to the phenylalanine over 14 residues. Just CDR3 DNA is preserved here, 42 bases in frame from base 1. TCRbeta CDR3 regions were amplified from genomic DNA by means of the immunoSEQ Assay, a bias-controlled multiplex PCR. Per the source publication's procedure: The number of nucleated cells in each sample was estimated from the amplification of reference gene primers within the assay. Sequence reads were collapsed and filtered to measure the absolute abundance of every unique TCRbeta CDR3 rearrangement. Productive Simpson clonality was computed per sample as the square root of Simpson's diversity index over productive rearrangements. TCRdb took over this immuneACCESS table, retaining in-frame rearrangements with V and J assigned. Such tables are incomplete; in checked studies, under half of the missing clones stem from an unresolved V gene, and the remainder is unexplained. The DNA was the basis for D and trimming; V, J and clone size are from that table. The sample table records roughly 37,000 clones; about three quarters of these occur just once. The ten largest clones capture less than 2.5% of the sample.

Worth noting for this clone: Its target antigen remains unknown. No base-level quality is on record; no much larger clone is a single base apart.

The collaborating institutions used their own protocols to collect whole blood in K2EDTA tubes. For TCRbeta analysis, collaborators shipped samples as frozen whole blood, isolated PBMCs, or DNA extracted from either of those sample types. The sample was peripheral blood. The rearranged chain carries TRBV4-1 and TRBJ2-2; no D gene is confidently identified. This TCR came from a man aged 60 to 75 with active COVID-19. The bases are TGCGCCAGCAGCCAAGGTGTATTCACCGGGGAGCTGTTTTTT. This gives the protein CASSQGVFTGELFF.